Each of the 5 T cell receptor beta chains below was sequenced from the same sample in a study of CD8+ T cells in alopecia areata. Pooled cutaneous lymph node cells were sorted using CD4, CD8alpha, NKG2D, NKG2ACE and other markers. RNA extraction was followed by reverse transcription into cDNA, which acted as the sequencing template. Generated by immunoSEQ multiplex PCR, the TCRdb table keeps only in-frame clones and is missing some. The data show over 250,000 clones, none appearing only once, with 1.2% held by the ten largest. Sequencing was done on a sample of CD4+ T cells sorted from a lymph node. These receptors all come from a C3H/HeJ mouse with alopecia areata. The strain's MHC haplotype is H2-k.

This clone has more than one count but fewer than ten. The germline and genes are mouse ones. Read coverage stops 4 residues before the CDR3 terminus; the germline J gene supplies the remainder. This specimen includes other DNA sequences encoding the same CDR3. The rearrangement joins TRBV13-1 to TRBJ2-5; tentative D call: TRBD1 (6 bases). The CDR3 sequence is 14 residues long. Trimming removed 0 bases from V and 3 bases from J, with 8 bases in between. From germline, CDR1 is NSHNY and CDR2 SYGAGN. The CDR3 here is CASSDAGQQDTQYF. The sequenced CDR3 bases are TGTGCCAGCAGTGATGCAGGACAGCAAGAC.

A note on this clone: Gene names refer to mouse genes. The read ends 4 residues shy of where the CDR3 ends; the end is completed using the germline J gene. The chain couples TRBV19 to TRBJ2-1, with D possibly matching TRBD1 (6 bases). The CDR3 spans 13 residues. V was cut by 5 bases and J by 3 bases, with 9 bases left in between. Germline CDR1 reads FNHDT; CDR2 reads SITEND (reference sequence). CDR3 loop: CASRGQLYAEQFF. The sequenced CDR3 bases are TGTGCCAGCAGGGGACAACTCTATGCT.

In its sample, this clone was seen a few times. Mouse gene names and germline throughout. The read falls 4 residues short of the CDR3 end, and the missing part is taken from the germline J gene. The V call is TRBV1, the J call TRBJ1-1, with a possible D match to TRBD1 (6 bases). The CDR3 covers 14 residues. V was clipped by 4 bases and J by 0 bases, with 9 bases between them. CDR1 and CDR2 from the germline V gene are NSQYPW and LRSPGD (reference sequence). The sequenced part of the CDR3 DNA is TGCACCTGCAGTGGGGGACATTCAAACACA. It translates to CTCSGGHSNT. The whole CDR3 region reads CTCSGGHSNTEVFF.

This clone came up a few times. Mouse gene names and germline throughout. From the germline J gene comes the end of the CDR3, since the read stops 4 residues before it. The chain joins TRBV13-1 to TRBJ1-2; D is possibly TRBD1 (6 bases). CDR1 and CDR2 from the germline V gene are NSHNY and SYGAGN. This CDR3 spans 16 amino acids. The ends were cut back, 0 bases at V and 0 bases at J, with 12 bases in the middle. The covered CDR3 bases are TGTGCCAGCAGTGATGCGGGGGGCGTTGCAAACTCC. As protein: CASSDAGGVANS. The whole CDR3 protein is CASSDAGGVANSDYTF.

This clone was counted a few times. Here the gene names and germline are mouse. The sequenced fragment ends 4 residues before the CDR3 boundary, so the rest is inferred from the germline J gene. The genes are TRBV1 and TRBJ2-5; 7 nucleotides line up with TRBD1. Unmatched junction bases numbered 2, after V lost 1 base and J lost 1 base. Germline values: CDR1 NSQYPW, CDR2 LRSPGD (reference sequence). The CDR3 runs to 15 residues. The CDR3 bases that were read are TGCACCTGCAGTGCAGCCGGGACAGACCAAGAC. Translation: CTCSAAGTDQD. The entire CDR3 protein reads CTCSAAGTDQDTQYF.